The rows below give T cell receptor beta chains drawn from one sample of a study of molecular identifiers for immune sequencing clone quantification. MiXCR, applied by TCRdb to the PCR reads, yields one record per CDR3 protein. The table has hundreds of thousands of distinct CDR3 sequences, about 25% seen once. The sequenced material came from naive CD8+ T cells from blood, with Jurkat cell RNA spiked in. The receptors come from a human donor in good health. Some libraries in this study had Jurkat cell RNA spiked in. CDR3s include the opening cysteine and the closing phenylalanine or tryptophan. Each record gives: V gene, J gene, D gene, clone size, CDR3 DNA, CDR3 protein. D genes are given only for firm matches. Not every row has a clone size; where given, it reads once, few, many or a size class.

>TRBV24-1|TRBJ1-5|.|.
TGTGCCACCAACCCTCACCTAGCTCTTTTCGGCAATCAGCCCCAGCATTTT
CATNPHLALFGNQPQHF
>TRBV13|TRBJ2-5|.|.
TGTGCCAGCAGCTTCATCCGACAGGCACAAGAGACCCAGTACTTC
CASSFIRQAQETQYF
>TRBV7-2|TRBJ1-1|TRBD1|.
TGTGCCAGCAGCTTAAAGGACAGGGAGGCTTTCTTT
CASSLKDREAFF
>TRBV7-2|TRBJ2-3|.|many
TGTGCCAGCAGCTTTTATACCACAGATACGCAGTATTTT
CASSFYTTDTQYF
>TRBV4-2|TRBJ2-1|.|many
TGTGCCAGCAGCCATGCTCCCGGGACGGATTACAATGAGCAGTTCTTC
CASSHAPGTDYNEQFF
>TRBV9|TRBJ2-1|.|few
TGTGCCAGCAGCCCCCCTTCGGGGAGGTACTACAATGAGCAGTTCTTC
CASSPPSGRYYNEQFF
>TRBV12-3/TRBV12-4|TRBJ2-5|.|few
TGTGCCAGCAGTTTAGGGTCGTACCAAGAGACCCAGTACTTC
CASSLGSYQETQYF
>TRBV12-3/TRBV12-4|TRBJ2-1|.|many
TGTGCCAGCAGCTCAGTTCGCGATGAGCAGTTCTTC
CASSSVRDEQFF
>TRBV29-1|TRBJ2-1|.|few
TGCAGCGTCTCAGGGCCTAACAGTGAGCAGTTCTTC
CSVSGPNSEQFF
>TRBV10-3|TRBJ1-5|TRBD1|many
TGTGCCATCAGTGATTTGGGACAGGTCGGTCAGCCCCAGCATTTT
CAISDLGQVGQPQHF
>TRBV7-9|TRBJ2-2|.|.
TGTGCCAGCAGCGCCTCGAGAAACGGGGAGCTGTTTTTT
CASSASRNGELFF
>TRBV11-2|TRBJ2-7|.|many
TGTGCCAGCAGCTTAGCTGGGTTTTCCTACGAGCAGTACTTC
CASSLAGFSYEQYF
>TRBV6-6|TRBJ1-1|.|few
TGTGCCAGCAAATTAGCAGGGAACACTGAAGCTTTCTTT
CASKLAGNTEAFF
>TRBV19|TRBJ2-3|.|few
TGTGCCAGTACTGCCTGGGGGGCCAGCACAGATACGCAGTATTTT
CASTAWGASTDTQYF
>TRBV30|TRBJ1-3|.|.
TGTGCCTGGAGTCTAGGCGAAGGGACTTCTGGAAACACCATATATTTT
CAWSLGEGTSGNTIYF
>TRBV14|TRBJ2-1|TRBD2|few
TGTGCCAGCAGCGACTGGGCGGGAGGAATTGATGAGCAGTTCTTC
CASSDWAGGIDEQFF
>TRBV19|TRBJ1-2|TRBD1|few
TGTGCCAGTAGTGTCAGACAGGGGGCGCGGAACTATGGCTACACCTTC
CASSVRQGARNYGYTF
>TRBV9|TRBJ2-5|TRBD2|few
TGTGCCAGCAGCGTGGGGACTAGCGCTAGAGCTGACCAGTACTTC
CASSVGTSARADQYF
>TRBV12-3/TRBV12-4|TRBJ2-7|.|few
TGTGCCAGCACCATAGCCGGTTACGAGCAGTACTTC
CASTIAGYEQYF
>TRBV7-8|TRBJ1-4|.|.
TGTGCCAGCAGCCCCAACGTTAGACAGTTAACGGGGGAAAAACTGTTTTTT
CASSPNVRQLTGEKLFF
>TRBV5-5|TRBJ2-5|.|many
TGTGCCAGCCCTCTTGGGGGTTTTCTCCAAGAGACCCAGTACTTC
CASPLGGFLQETQYF
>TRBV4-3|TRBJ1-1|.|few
TGCGCCAGCAGCCAAGATCTGGCGGGATCGTGGGACACTGAAGCTTTCTTT
CASSQDLAGSWDTEAFF
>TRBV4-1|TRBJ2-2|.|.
TGCGCCCGCCGCCCAAAGGACGGTTGGAACCCCGGGGAGCTGTTTTTT
CARRPKDGWNPGELFF
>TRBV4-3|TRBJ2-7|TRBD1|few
TGCGCCAGCAGCCAAGATACCATAGACAGGGCCGAGCAGTACTTC
CASSQDTIDRAEQYF
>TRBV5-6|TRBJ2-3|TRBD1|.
TGTGCCAGCAGCTGGACCGGGACAGGGTTGCCAGATACGCAGTATTTT
CASSWTGTGLPDTQYF
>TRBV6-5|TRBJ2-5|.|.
TGTGCCAGCAGACCAGGCTGGCCCACGGAGATTCAAGAGACCCAGTACTTC
CASRPGWPTEIQETQYF
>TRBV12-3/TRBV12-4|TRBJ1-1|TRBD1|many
TGTGCCAGCAGTTCCGGACAGGGGGCAAGTGAAGCTTTCTTT
CASSSGQGASEAFF
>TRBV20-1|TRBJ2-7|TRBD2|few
TGCAGTGCTAGAGATCTCTTTACTAGCGGGAGCTACGAGCAGTACTTC
CSARDLFTSGSYEQYF
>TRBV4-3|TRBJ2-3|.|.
TGCGCCAGCGGCCAAGCCGGCGGCAGGGGAGTCCCAGATACGCAGTATTTT
CASGQAGGRGVPDTQYF
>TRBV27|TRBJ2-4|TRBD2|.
TGTGCCAGCAGGCCGGGACTAGCGGGACCCAAAAACATTCAGTACTTC
CASRPGLAGPKNIQYF
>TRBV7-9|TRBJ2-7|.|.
TGTGCCAGCAGAGGGGCAGGGGCGAACTCCCACGAGCAGTACTTC
CASRGAGANSHEQYF